This T cell receptor beta chain was obtained from a study of blood T cell repertoires in COVID-19. Germline V gene data show CDR1 as SNHLY and CDR2 as FYNNEI. V was shortened by 6 bases and J by 0 bases, with 12 bases between the two germline ends. This CDR3 has 16 residues. TCRdb's copy holds only in-frame clones and misses some; the assay was immunoSEQ multiplex PCR. Among about 120,000 clones listed, 90% were seen once. The sequenced sample was peripheral blood. The source is a woman in her fifties or sixties with COVID-19, enrolled during active disease. V usage is TRBV2 and J usage is TRBJ1-6, with D possibly being TRBD1 (6 bases). The CDR3 spells CASRPTGSSYNSPLHF. The CDR3 nucleotides are TGTGCCAGCAGACCCACAGGGAGCTCCTATAATTCACCCCTCCACTTT. Complete variable domain (other parts from reference TRBV2 and TRBJ1-6): EPEVTQTPSHQVTQMGQEVILRCVPISNHLYFYWYRQILGQKVEFLVSFYNNEISEKSEIFDDQFSVERPDGSNFTLKIRSTKLEDSAMYFCASRPTGSSYNSPLHFGNGTRLTVT.